The clone carrying this T cell receptor (beta chain) was picked up many times. Sequencing libraries for TCR beta were prepared with iRepertoire HTBI primers and Arm-PCR of CDR3 regions. TCRdb recomputed calls from the multiplex PCR reads with MiXCR, one row per CDR3 protein. The top ten hold roughly 8.2% of the sample, which has roughly 500,000 distinct CDR3 sequences, about 12% seen once. The data belong to a study of regulatory T cells in long-lasting Graves disease. The time point here: newly diagnosed GD, antithyroid drugs for less than 3 months. Extracted RNA from PBMCs served as the source of the TCR library. These data were likewise used in another study, on T cells in Graves' hyperthyroidism and ophthalmopathy.

The sample in question was peripheral blood mononuclear cells (PBMCs), obtained at new diagnosis, from a patient treated with antithyroid drugs. The TCR originated in a woman younger than 45 with Graves disease.

Here the CDR3 reads CASRADRVNQPQHF. The CDR3 DNA sequence: TGTGCCAGCAGAGCGGACAGGGTAAATCAGCCCCAGCATTTT. The chain is built from TRBV2 and TRBJ1-5; 8 bases match TRBD1. This CDR3 contains 14 residues. The germline V gene has CDR1 SNHLY and CDR2 FYNNEI. Trimming cost V 6 bases and J 4 bases; bases outside gene matches: 5.